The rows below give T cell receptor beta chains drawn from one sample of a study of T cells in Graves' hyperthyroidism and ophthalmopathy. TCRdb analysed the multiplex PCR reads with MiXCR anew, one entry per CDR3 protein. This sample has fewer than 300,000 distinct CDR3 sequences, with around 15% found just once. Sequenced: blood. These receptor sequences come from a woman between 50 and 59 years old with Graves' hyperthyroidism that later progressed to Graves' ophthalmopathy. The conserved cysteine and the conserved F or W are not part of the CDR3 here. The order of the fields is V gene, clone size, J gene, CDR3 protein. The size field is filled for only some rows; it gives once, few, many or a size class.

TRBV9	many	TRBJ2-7	ASSVGGSYEQY
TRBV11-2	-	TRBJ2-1	ASSLSPEGASNEQF
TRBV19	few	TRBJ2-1	ASRQGENEQF
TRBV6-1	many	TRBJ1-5	ASSGSGQGALQPQH
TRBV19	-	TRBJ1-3	ASSGPDRDSGNTIY
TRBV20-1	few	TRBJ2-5	SATRRGLSRETQY
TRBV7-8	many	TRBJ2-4	ASSLRTGLAKNIQY
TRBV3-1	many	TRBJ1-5	ASSQDATANQPQH
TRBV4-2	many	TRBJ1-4	ASSQEGGEEKLF
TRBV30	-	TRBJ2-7	ACARDRGQEY
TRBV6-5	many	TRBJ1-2	ASSYSGRGRMRGYGYT
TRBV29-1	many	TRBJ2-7	SVREFTYEQY
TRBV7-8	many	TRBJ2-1	ASSYFGGVVGNEQF
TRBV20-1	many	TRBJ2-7	SAKAGLGDGSSYEQY
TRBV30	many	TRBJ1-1	AWGETGSTEAF
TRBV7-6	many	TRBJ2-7	ASGSGYEQY
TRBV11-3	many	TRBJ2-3	ASSLGGDEDTQY
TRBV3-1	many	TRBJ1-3	ASSRQGSGNTIY